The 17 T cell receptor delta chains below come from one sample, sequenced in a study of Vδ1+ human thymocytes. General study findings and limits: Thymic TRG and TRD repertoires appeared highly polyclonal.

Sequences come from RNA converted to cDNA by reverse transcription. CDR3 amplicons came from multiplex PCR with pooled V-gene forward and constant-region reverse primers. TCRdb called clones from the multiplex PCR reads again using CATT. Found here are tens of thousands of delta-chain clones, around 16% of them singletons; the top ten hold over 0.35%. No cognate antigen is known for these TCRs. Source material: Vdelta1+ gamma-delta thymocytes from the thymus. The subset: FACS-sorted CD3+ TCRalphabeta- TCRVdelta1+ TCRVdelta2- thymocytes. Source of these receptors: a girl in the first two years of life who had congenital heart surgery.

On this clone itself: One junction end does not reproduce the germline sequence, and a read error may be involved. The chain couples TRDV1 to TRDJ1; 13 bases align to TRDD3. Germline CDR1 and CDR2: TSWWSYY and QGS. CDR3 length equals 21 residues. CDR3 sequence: CALGELPQHWGIRGGTDKHIF. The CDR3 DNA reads TGTGCTCTTGGGGAACTTCCTCAACACTGGGGGATACGAGGTGGCACCGATAAACACATCTTT.

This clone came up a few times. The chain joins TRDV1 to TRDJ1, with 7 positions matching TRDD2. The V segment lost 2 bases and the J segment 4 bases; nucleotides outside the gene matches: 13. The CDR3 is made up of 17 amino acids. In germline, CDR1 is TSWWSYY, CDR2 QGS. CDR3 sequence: CALGEVFLRVPDDKLIF. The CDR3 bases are TGTGCTCTTGGGGAAGTTTTCCTACGTGTCCCTGACGATAAACTCATCTTT.

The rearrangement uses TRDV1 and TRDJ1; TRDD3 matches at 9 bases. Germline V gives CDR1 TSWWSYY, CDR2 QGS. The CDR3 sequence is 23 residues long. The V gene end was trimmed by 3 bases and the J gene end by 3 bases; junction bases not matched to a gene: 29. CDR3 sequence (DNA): TGTGCTCTTGGGGAGGTGGGTGCCTTCCTTACTCCCTGTACTGGGGGAAAACCCGATAAACTCATCTTT. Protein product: CALGEVGAFLTPCTGGKPDKLIF.

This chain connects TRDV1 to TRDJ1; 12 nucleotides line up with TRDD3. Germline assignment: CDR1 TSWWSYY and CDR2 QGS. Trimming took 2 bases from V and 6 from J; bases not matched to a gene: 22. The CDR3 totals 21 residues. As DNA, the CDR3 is TGTGCTCTTGGGGAAGTTCCCTTCCCACTTGTACTGGGGGATACCGCCCATAAACTCATCTTT. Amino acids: CALGEVPFPLVLGDTAHKLIF.

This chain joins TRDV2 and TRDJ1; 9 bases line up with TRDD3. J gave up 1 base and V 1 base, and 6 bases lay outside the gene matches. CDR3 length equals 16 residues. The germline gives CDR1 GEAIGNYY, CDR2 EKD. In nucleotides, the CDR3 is TGTGCCTGTGACACTAAGTGGGGGATATGCACCGATAAACTCATCTTT. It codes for CACDTKWGICTDKLIF.

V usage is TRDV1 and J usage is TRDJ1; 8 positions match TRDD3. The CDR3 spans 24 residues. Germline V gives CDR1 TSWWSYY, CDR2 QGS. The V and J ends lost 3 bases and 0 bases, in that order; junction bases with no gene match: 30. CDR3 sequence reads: CALGERPCSRVLGGTRSYTDKLIF. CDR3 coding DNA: TGTGCTCTTGGGGAGCGGCCTTGTTCTCGTGTACTGGGGGGTACGCGCTCGTACACCGATAAACTCATCTTT.

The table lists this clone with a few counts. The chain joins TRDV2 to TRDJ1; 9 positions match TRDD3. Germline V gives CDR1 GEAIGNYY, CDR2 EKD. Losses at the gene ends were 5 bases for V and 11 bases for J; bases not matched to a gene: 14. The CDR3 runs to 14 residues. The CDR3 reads CACAYWGRPCFLIF. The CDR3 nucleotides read TGTGCCTGTGCGTACTGGGGGAGACCGTGTTTTCTCATCTTT.

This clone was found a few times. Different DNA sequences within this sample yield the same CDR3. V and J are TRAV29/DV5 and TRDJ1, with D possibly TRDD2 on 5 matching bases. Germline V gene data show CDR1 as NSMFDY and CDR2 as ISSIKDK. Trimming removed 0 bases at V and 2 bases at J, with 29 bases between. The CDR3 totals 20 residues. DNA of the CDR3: TGTGCAGCAAGCGTAGGTGGCCTTCAAGCCCTACGAGGGTGTACCGATAAACTCATCTTT. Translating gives CAASVGGLQALRGCTDKLIF.

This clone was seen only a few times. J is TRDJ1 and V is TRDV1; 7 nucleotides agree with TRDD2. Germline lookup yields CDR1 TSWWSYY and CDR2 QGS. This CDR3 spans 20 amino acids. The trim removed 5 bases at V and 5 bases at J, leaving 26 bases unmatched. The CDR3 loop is CALGNGLPPLNNLPGDKLIF. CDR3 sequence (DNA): TGTGCTCTTGGGAACGGCCTTCCTCCCCTGAATAACCTTCCAGGGGATAAACTCATCTTT.

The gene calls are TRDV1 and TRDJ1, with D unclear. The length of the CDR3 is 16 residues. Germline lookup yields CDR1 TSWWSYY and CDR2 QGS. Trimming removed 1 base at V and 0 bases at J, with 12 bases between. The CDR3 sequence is CALGEPLADYTDKLIF. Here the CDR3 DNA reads TGTGCTCTTGGGGAACCCTTGGCCGATTACACCGATAAACTCATCTTT.

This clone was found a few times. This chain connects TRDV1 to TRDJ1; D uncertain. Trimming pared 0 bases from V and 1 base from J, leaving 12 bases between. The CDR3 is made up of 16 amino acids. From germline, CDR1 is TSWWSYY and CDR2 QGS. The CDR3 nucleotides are TGTGCTCTTGGGGAACTCCATCTCTCCAGCACCGATAAACTCATCTTT. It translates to CALGELHLSSTDKLIF.

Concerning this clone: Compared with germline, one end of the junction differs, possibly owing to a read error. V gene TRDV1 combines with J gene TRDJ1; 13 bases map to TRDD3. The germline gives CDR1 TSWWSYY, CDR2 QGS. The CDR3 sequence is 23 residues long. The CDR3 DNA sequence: TGTGCTCCTGGGGAACTGGTCCCCACTACCCGTGGTACTGGGGGATACGGTTTTGATAAACTCATCTTT. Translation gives CAPGELVPTTRGTGGYGFDKLIF.

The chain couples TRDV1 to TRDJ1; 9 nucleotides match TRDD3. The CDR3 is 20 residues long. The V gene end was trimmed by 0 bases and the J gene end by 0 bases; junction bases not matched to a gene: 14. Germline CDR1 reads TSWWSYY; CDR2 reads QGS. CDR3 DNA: TGTGCTCTTGGGGAACTAGTACTTCGGGGGATACTGGGGCACACCGATAAACTCATCTTT. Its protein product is CALGELVLRGILGHTDKLIF.

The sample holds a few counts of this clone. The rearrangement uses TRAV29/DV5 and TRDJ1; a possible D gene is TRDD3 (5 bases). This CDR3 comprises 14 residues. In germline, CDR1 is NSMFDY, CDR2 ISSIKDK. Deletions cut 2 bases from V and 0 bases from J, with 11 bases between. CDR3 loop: CAARGGLYTDKLIF. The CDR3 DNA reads TGTGCAGCAAGGGGGGGGCTGTACACCGATAAACTCATCTTT.

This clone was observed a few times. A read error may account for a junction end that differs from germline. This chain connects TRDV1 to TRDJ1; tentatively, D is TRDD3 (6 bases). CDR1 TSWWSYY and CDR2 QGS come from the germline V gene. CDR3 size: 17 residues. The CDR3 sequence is CAPGESRRASPPDKLIF. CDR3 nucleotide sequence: TGTGCTCCTGGGGAAAGTCGAAGAGCGTCACCCCCGGATAAACTCATCTTT.

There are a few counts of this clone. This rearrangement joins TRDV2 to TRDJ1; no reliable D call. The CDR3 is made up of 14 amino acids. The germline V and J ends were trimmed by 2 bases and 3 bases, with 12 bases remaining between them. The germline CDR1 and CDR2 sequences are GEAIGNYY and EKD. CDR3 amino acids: CACDNPLGADKLIF. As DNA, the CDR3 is TGTGCCTGTGACAACCCCCTCGGGGCCGATAAACTCATCTTT.

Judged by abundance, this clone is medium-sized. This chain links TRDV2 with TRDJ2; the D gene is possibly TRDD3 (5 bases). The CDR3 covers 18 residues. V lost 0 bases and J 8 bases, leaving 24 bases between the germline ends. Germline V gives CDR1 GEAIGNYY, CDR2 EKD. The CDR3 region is CACDTDLLTLNRGAQLFF. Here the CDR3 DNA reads TGTGCCTGTGACACCGATTTACTGACACTAAATCGGGGGGCACAACTCTTCTTT.